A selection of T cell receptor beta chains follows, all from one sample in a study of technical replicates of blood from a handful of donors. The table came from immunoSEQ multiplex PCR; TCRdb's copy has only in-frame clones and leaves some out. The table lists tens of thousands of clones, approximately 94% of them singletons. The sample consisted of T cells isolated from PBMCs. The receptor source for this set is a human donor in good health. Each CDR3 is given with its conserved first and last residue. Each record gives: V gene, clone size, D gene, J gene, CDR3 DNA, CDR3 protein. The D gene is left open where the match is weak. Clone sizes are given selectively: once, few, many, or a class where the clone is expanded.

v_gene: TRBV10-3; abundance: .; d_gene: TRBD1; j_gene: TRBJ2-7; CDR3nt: TGTGCCATCAACCGGGGACAGGGGAGCGAGCAGTACTTC; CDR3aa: CAINRGQGSEQYF
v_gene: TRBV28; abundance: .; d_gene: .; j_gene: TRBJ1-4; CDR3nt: TGTGCCAGCAGTTTCGTCAGGGCAACTAATGAAAAACTGTTTTTT; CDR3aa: CASSFVRATNEKLFF
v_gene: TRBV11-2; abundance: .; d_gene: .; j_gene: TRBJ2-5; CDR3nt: TGTGCCAGCAGCCTATATCGCCTGAGTCAAAAAGAGACCCAGTACTTC; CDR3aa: CASSLYRLSQKETQYF
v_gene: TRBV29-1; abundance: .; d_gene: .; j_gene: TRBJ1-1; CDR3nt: TGCAGCGTTGAAATGGACAGCGGGGTAACTGAAGCTTTCTTT; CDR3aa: CSVEMDSGVTEAFF
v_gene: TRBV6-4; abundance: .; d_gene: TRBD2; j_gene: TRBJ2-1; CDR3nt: TGTGCCAGCAGCCAGACTAGCGAGTTATACAATGAGCAGTTCTTC; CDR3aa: CASSQTSELYNEQFF
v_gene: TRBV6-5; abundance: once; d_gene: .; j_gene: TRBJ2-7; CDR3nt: TGTGCCAGCAGTCCTGACAGGAGCTCCTACGAGCAGTACTTC; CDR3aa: CASSPDRSSYEQYF
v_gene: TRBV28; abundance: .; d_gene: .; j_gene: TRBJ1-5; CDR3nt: TGTGCCAGCAGGCCGACAACCTATAGCAATCAGCCCCAGCATTTT; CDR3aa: CASRPTTYSNQPQHF
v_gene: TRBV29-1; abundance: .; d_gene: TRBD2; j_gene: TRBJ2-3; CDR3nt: TGCAGCGTCATTCTCATAGCGGGACAAAAGCCAGATACGCAGTATTTT; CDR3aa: CSVILIAGQKPDTQYF
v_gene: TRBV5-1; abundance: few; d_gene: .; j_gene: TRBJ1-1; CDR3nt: TGCGCCAGCGGGTGGAGGGGTTCGGGCACTGAAGCTTTCTTT; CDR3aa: CASGWRGSGTEAFF
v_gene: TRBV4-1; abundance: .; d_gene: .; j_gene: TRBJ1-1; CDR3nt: TGCGCCAGCAGCTACGACAGGACGAACACTGAAGCTTTCTTT; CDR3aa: CASSYDRTNTEAFF
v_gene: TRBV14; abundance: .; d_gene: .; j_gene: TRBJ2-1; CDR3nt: TGTGCCAGCAGCCAAGGAGTCGTGCGGAGGGGATACAATGAGCAGTTCTTC; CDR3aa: CASSQGVVRRGYNEQFF
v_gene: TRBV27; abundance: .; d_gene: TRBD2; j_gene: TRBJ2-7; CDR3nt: TGTGCCAGCAGATGGGGGGGTAATGTATACGAGCAGTACTTC; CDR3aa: CASRWGGNVYEQYF
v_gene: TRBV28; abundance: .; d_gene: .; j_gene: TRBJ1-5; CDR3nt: TGTGCCAGCACTCTAGTGGCCCCTCGGCAGATTGCCCTCTACAATCAGCCCCAGCATTTT; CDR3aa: CASTLVAPRQIALYNQPQHF
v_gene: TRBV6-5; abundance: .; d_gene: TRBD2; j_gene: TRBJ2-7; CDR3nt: TGTGCCAGCAGACAAGCGGGAGGGCCTACCGAGCAGTACTTC; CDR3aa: CASRQAGGPTEQYF
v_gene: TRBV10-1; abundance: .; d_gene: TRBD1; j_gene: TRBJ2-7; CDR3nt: TGCGCCAGCAGCCGGGACAGCGCCTTATACGAGCAGTACTTC; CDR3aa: CASSRDSALYEQYF
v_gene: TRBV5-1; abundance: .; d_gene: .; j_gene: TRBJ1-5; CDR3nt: TGCGCCAGCAGCTTGAGCAGCAATCAGCCCCAGCATTTT; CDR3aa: CASSLSSNQPQHF
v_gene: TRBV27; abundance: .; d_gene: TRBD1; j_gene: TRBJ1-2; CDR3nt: TGTGCCAGCAGTTTAACTGGGACAGGGAACTATGGCTACACCTTC; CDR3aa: CASSLTGTGNYGYTF
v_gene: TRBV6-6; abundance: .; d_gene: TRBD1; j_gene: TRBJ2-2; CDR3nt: TGTGCCAGCAGACAACAGGGGGAAGCCGGGGAGCTGTTTTTT; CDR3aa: CASRQQGEAGELFF
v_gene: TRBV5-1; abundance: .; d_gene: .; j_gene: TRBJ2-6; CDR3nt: TGCGCCAGCAGCTTGGAAGTTAGCTCTGGGGCCAACGTCCTGACTTTC; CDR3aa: CASSLEVSSGANVLTF
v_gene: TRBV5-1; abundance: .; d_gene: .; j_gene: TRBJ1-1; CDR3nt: TGCGCCAGCAGCATTGGGCGGGTTAAGAACACTGAAGCTTTCTTT; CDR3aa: CASSIGRVKNTEAFF
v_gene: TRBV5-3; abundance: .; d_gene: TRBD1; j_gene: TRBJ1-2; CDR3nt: TGTGCCAGAATTTCGGCGCTGGCTCAGGGGGACTATGGCTACACCTTC; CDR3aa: CARISALAQGDYGYTF
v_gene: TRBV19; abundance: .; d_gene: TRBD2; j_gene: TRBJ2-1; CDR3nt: TGTGCCAGTAGTATCACTAGCGGGAGTATGGATGAGCAGTTCTTC; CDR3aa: CASSITSGSMDEQFF
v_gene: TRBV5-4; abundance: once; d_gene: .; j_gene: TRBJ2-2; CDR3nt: TGTGCCAGCAGCTCACCGACAGGGAACACCGGGGAGCTGTTTTTT; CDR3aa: CASSSPTGNTGELFF
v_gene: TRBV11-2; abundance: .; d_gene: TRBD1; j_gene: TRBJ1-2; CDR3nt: TGTGCCAGCAGCTTAGACGAGGGGGCGATCTATGGCTACACCTTC; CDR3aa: CASSLDEGAIYGYTF
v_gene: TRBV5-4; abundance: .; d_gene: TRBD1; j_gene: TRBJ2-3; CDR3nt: TGTGCCAGCGAGCGGCTGGGGACAGGAACAGATACGCAGTATTTT; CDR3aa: CASERLGTGTDTQYF
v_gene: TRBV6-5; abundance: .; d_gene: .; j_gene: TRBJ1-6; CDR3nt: TGTGCCAGCAGTTACAGGCGGGGGCGCGATTCACCCCTCCACTTT; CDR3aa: CASSYRRGRDSPLHF
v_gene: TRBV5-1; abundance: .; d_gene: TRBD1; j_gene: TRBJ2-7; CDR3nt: TGCGCCAGCAGCGTGGGACAGGGGGCAGTGAAGAACGAGCAGTACTTC; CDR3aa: CASSVGQGAVKNEQYF
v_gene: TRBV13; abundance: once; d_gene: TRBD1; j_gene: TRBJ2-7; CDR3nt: TGTGCCAGCAGCTCCAATGACAGGGGCCAGAACGAGCAGTACTTC; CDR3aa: CASSSNDRGQNEQYF
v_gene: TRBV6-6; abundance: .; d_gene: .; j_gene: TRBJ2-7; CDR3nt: TGTGCCAGCTTGGGTCCGGGAGTCGTCTCCTACGAGCAGTACTTC; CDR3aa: CASLGPGVVSYEQYF
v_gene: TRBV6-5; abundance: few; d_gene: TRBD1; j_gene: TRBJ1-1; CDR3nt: TGTGCCAGCAGGGGCCAGGGGGCAGGCTTAACTGAAGCTTTCTTT; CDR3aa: CASRGQGAGLTEAFF
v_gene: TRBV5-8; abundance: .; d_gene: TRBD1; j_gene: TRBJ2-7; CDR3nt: TGTGCCAGCAGCACCAGACAGGGAATGCGGTACGAGCAGTACTTC; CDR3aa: CASSTRQGMRYEQYF
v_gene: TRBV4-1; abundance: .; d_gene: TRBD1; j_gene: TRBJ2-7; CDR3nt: TGCGCCAGCAGCCCCGCAGGGGGCCCGTCCTACGAGCAGTACTTC; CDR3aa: CASSPAGGPSYEQYF
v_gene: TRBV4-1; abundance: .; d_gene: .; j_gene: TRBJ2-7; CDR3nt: TGCGCCAGCAGCCAAGTTTCGGACAGCTTATACGAGCAGTACTTC; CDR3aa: CASSQVSDSLYEQYF
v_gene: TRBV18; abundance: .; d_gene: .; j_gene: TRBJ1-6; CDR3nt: TGTGCCAGCTCACCGAGGAGTCAGACGGGAAATTCACCCCTCCACTTT; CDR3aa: CASSPRSQTGNSPLHF
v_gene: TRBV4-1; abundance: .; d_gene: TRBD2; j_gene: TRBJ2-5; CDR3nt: TGCGCCAGCGCTATGCTAGCGGAGGTACAAGAGACCCAGTACTTC; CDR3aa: CASAMLAEVQETQYF
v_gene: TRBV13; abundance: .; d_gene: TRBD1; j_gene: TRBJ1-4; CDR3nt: TGTGCCAGCAGCGGACGGACAGGGCGGAATGAAAAACTGTTTTTT; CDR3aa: CASSGRTGRNEKLFF
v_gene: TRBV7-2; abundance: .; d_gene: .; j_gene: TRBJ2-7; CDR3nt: TGTGCCAGCAGCGCCCAAGGAGGGATCTACGAGCAGTACTTC; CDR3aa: CASSAQGGIYEQYF
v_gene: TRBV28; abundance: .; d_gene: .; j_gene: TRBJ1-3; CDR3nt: TGTGCCAGCAGTTTCCGACTTCTCAGCTCTGGAAACACCATATATTTT; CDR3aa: CASSFRLLSSGNTIYF
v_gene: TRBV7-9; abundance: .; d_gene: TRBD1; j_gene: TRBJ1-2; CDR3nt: TGTGCCAGCAGCGCCGGGACAGGGGCGAGCTACACCTTC; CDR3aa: CASSAGTGASYTF
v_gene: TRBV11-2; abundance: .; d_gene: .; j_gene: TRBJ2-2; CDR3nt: TGTGCCAGCAGCTTATATCCTTTTACCGGGGAGCTGTTTTTT; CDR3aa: CASSLYPFTGELFF
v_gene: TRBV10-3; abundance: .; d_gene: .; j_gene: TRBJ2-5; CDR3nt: TGTGCCATCATGGGGGGGGGCCGCGAGGCCCAGTACTTC; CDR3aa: CAIMGGGREAQYF
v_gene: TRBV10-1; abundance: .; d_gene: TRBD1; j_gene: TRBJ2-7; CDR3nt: TGCGCCAGCAGTGAGTCAGGGGGCTTCTACGAGCAGTACTTC; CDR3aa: CASSESGGFYEQYF
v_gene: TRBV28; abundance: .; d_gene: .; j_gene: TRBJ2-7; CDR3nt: TGTGCCAGCAGTCCACTACGTGTTCAGTACTTC; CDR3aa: CASSPLRVQYF
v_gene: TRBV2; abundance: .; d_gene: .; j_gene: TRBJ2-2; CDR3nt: TGTGCCAGCAGTGGACAGACCACCGGGGAGCTGTTTTTT; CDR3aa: CASSGQTTGELFF
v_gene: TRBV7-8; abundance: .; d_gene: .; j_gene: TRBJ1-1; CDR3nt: TGTGCCAGCAGCTTAATGGCAGGGGCGAACACTGAAGCTTTCTTT; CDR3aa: CASSLMAGANTEAFF
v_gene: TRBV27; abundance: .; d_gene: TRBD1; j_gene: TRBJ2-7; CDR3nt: TGTGCCAGCAGTATGACAGGGGGCCTATACGAGCAGTACTTC; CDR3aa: CASSMTGGLYEQYF
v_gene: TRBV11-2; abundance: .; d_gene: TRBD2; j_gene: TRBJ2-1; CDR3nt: TGTGCCAGCAGCCTTAGCGGGAATTGGGGCAATGAGCAGTTCTTC; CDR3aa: CASSLSGNWGNEQFF
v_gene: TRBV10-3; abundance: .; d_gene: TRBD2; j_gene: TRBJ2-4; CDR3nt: TGTGCCATCAGTAGCGGGAGCATCAAAAACATTCAGTACTTC; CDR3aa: CAISSGSIKNIQYF
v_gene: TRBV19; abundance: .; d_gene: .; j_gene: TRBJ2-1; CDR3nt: TGTGCCAGTAGTATTGACAGCAGCTCCTACAATGAGCAGTTCTTC; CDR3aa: CASSIDSSSYNEQFF
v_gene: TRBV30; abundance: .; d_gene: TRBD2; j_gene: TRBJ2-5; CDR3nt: TGTGCCTGGGACCCGGGACTAGCGGGGGGGCAAGAGACCCAGTACTTC; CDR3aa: CAWDPGLAGGQETQYF
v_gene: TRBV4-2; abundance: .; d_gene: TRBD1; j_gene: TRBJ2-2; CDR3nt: TGTGCCAGCAGCCAAGGAGGACAGGGGACCCACACCGGGGAGCTGTTTTTT; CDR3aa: CASSQGGQGTHTGELFF
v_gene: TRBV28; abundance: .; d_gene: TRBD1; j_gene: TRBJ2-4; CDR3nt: TGTGCCAGCAGTTCACAGGGGGAAGGTAACATTCAGTACTTC; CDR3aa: CASSSQGEGNIQYF
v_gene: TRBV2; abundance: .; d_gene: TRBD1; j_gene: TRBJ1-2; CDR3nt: TGTGCCAGCAGTTCGACAGGGCTGGTAAACTATGGCTACACCTTC; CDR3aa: CASSSTGLVNYGYTF